Sequencing of this TCR beta chain was carried out in a study of blood T cells in healthy people across ages. In the study overall: Capture by template switching was about one barcoded beta molecule per two T cells.

On this clonotype: Its cognate antigen is unknown.

A second PCR, run for about 6 to 12 cycles, used a sample-barcoded 5' primer plus a J-beta primer mix. One entry per CDR3 protein, called by TCRdb with MiXCR from the 5' RACE reads. The table has 550,000 to 700,000 distinct CDR3 sequences, 25% to 30% seen once. General study results and limits: The study regarded diversity estimates from one million T cells as underestimates. More naive CD4+ cells and higher diversity marked long-lived donors relative to aged donors.

The CDR3 is 16 amino acids. Per the germline V gene, CDR1 is LGHNT and CDR2 is FRNRAP. V gave up 5 bases and J gave up 4 bases, with 17 bases separating them. The V gene is TRBV12-5, the J gene TRBJ1-4; the D gene is possibly TRBD1 (5 bases). The TCR originated in an older woman in good health. Sequencing used blood. CDR3 in DNA: TGTGCTAGTGGTCTTCACTTATCTGGGGGTAATGAAAAACTGTTTTTT. Its translation is CASGLHLSGGNEKLFF.